This record concerns one T cell receptor (beta chain) sequence. In the original processing: Amplification from reference gene primers served as the basis for estimated nucleated cell counts. Repertoires were generated with immunoSEQ multiplex PCR, while TCRdb's copy carries only in-frame clones and drops some. That table furnishes V, J and clone size, whereas the DNA furnished D and trimming. Of approximately 74,000 clones listed, approximately 79% are singletons. These data belong to a study of blood T cell repertoires in COVID-19. Looking at the study overall: T cells, B-cell-depleted T cells, or PBMCs provided the cDNA or gDNA that served as material.

This TCR came from a human donor in a cohort sampled during active COVID-19. Sequenced input: peripheral blood.

The DNA of the CDR3 is TGTGCCAGCTTTTTATCGGGACAGGGGCCGAACACTGAAGCTTTCTTT. This gives the protein CASFLSGQGPNTEAFF. The gene calls are TRBV7-9 and TRBJ1-1, with 10 bases identical to TRBD1. Germline loops: CDR1 SEHNR, CDR2 FQNEAQ (reference sequence). This CDR3 is built from 16 residues. The J segment lost 1 base and the V segment lost 8 bases, leaving 10 bases of the junction unmatched.